These 32 T cell receptor beta chains originate from one sample sequenced in a study of human T cells and chemical hapten exposure. Time point reported: patch test 1, 2 weeks after DPC sensitization. The sample's treatment: therapeutic diphenylcyclopropenone sensitization with weekly scalp DPC. A single record per CDR3 protein comes from TCRdb applying MiXCR to the RACE reads. The sample has approximately 350,000 distinct CDR3 sequences; around 7% are singletons. Sequences were derived from whole blood, sampled in connection with sensitization to the hapten diphenylcyclopropenone (DPC). The receptors shown here come from a young woman with alopecia areata. Some clones in this sample may be carry-over from other donors' samples.

This clonotype came up many times. The chain employs TRBV20-1 and TRBJ2-5; perhaps D is TRBD1 or TRBD2 (5 bases each). CDR1 and CDR2 from the germline V gene are DFQATT and SNEGSKA (reference sequence). Trimming pared 5 bases from V and 2 bases from J, leaving 12 bases between. The CDR3 spans 13 residues. The CDR3 nucleotides read TGCAGTGCTGCTGGGACGGCACAAGAGACCCAGTACTTC. Its translation is CSAAGTAQETQYF.

The chain joins TRBV7-8 to TRBJ2-6; D is undetermined. The CDR3 contains 13 residues. The germline V gene encodes CDR1 SGHVS and CDR2 FQNEAQ. Trimming cost V 9 bases and J 2 bases, with 8 bases left between them. This CDR3 reads CARSPTGANVLTF. CDR3 nucleotides: TGTGCCAGAAGCCCCACTGGGGCCAACGTCCTGACTTTC. Full variable domain (outside the CDR3, taken from reference TRBV7-8 and TRBJ2-6): GAGVSQSPRYKVAKRGQDVALRCDPISGHVSLFWYQQALGQGPEFLTYFQNEAQLDKSGLPSDRFFAERPEGSVSTLKIQRTQQEDSAVYLCARSPTGANVLTFGAGSRLTVL.

The V call is TRBV6-2 or TRBV6-3, the J call TRBJ1-1; no definite D call. Germline CDR1 reads MNHEY; CDR2 reads SVGEGT. This CDR3 comprises 12 residues. Trimming removed 8 bases at V and 1 base at J, with 8 bases between. The chain's CDR3 is CASLQGNTEAFF. The CDR3 bases are TGTGCCAGCCTCCAAGGGAACACTGAAGCTTTCTTT.

The table lists this clonotype with many counts. CDR3 region: CASSQAPAGGATDTQYF. CDR3 coding DNA: TGCGCCAGCAGCCAAGCCCCGGCGGGCGGGGCCACAGATACGCAGTATTTT. V gene TRBV4-3 combines with J gene TRBJ2-3; D perhaps matches TRBD2 (6 bases). Trimming left V 1 base short and J 2 bases short, with 16 bases between. CDR3 length: 17 residues. In germline, CDR1 is LGHNA, CDR2 YSLEER.

This clonotype was recorded at least ten times. The gene calls are TRBV28 and TRBJ2-7; D assignment may be TRBD1 or TRBD2 (5 bases each). Germline V CDR1 and CDR2: MDHEN, SYDVKM. Trimming stripped 1 base from V and 4 bases from J, with 20 bases between. The CDR3 sequence is 17 residues long. The CDR3 loop is CASSLSAQRGVGYEQYF. In nucleotides, the CDR3 is TGTGCCAGCAGTTTATCCGCCCAAAGGGGAGTAGGGTACGAGCAGTACTTC.

This chain joins TRBV28 and TRBJ1-5; TRBD1 aligns across 7 bases. CDR1 is MDHEN and CDR2 is SYDVKM in the germline V gene. The trim removed 3 bases at V and 6 bases at J, leaving 5 bases unmatched. The CDR3 length is 14 residues. CDR3: CASSLQGGGQPQHF. CDR3 nucleotide sequence: TGTGCCAGCAGTTTGCAGGGGGGTGGTCAGCCCCAGCATTTT.

The genes are TRBV6-1 and TRBJ1-2, with TRBD1 identical over 8 bases. The CDR3 covers 15 residues. After removal of 3 bases from V and 2 bases from J, the junction contained 5 bases not matched to a gene. Germline lookup yields CDR1 MNHNS and CDR2 SASEGT. The CDR3 DNA is TGTGCCAGCAGTGATCCACGACAGGGGAACTATGGCTACACCTTC. It encodes CASSDPRQGNYGYTF.

This clonotype has ten or more counts. The V gene is TRBV29-1, the J gene TRBJ2-1; 10 positions agree with TRBD2. The CDR3 is 14 amino acids. Trimming cost V 6 bases and J 4 bases; bases outside gene matches: 6. Germline values: CDR1 SQVTM, CDR2 ANQGSEA. In nucleotides, the CDR3 is TGCAGCGTCTCTAGCGGGGGCGGGTACAATGAGCAGTTCTTC. It encodes CSVSSGGGYNEQFF.

Turning to this clonotype: This may be a read error: a much more frequent sequence differs by one nucleotide. The chain uses TRBV12-3 or TRBV12-4 and TRBJ1-1; the match to TRBD1 covers 7 bases. This CDR3 spans 16 amino acids. Trimming at V came to 3 bases and at J to 4 bases, leaving 11 bases not matched to a gene. The CDR3 sequence is CASSFYHGTAGTEAFF. In DNA, the CDR3 is TGTGCCAGCAGTTTTTATCATGGGACAGCTGGCACTGAAGCTTTCTTT.

On this clonotype itself: Being one base from a much bigger clone, this may be a read error. V usage is TRBV10-3 and J usage is TRBJ2-3; 9 bases fit TRBD2. From germline, CDR1 is ENHRY and CDR2 SYGVKD. This CDR3 has 15 residues. Here the CDR3 DNA reads TGTGCCGTCAGTGGGCTAGCGGGGTTCACAGATACGCAGTATTTT. Its protein is CAVSGLAGFTDTQYF.

This clonotype has ten or more counts. The chain combines TRBV28 with TRBJ2-3; D unresolved. The CDR3 is made up of 15 amino acids. CDR1 and CDR2 from the germline V gene are MDHEN and SYDVKM. The V end lost 3 bases, the J end lost 0 bases, and 10 bases lay between the germline ends. The CDR3 loop reads CASSLAVSSTDTQYF. In nucleotides, the CDR3 is TGTGCCAGCAGTTTGGCTGTCAGTAGCACAGATACGCAGTATTTT.

This clonotype has just a few counts. The rearrangement joins TRBV6-2 or TRBV6-3 to TRBJ1-1, with 7 bases lining up with TRBD1. The CDR3 has 17 amino acids. The germline V gene encodes CDR1 MNHEY and CDR2 SVGEGT. With 6 bases clipped from V and 0 bases from J, the junction kept 13 bases outside the gene matches. The CDR3 coding sequence is TGTGCCAGCAGGCCCATTCGATACAGGGGAATGAACACTGAAGCTTTCTTT. This codes for CASRPIRYRGMNTEAFF.

This clonotype has just a few counts. The chain carries TRBV3-1 and TRBJ1-2, with 7 bases identical to TRBD1. The CDR3 covers 16 residues. Per the germline V gene, CDR1 is LGHDT and CDR2 is YNNKEL (reference sequence). Trimming cost V 3 bases and J 8 bases; bases outside gene matches: 15. The CDR3 sequence is CASSHWDRQYDVGYTF. In DNA, the CDR3 is TGTGCCAGCAGCCACTGGGACAGACAATATGATGTGGGCTACACCTTC.

The J gene is TRBJ2-3, the V gene TRBV5-5, with D perhaps matching TRBD1 (6 bases). CDR3 size: 12 residues. In germline, CDR1 is SGHKS, CDR2 YYEKEE (reference sequence). Trimming took off 4 bases at V and 5 bases at J, with 8 bases between the two ends. CDR3 bases: TGTGCCAGCAGCACGGGACAAGATACGCAGTATTTT. Encoded protein: CASSTGQDTQYF.

This clonotype has a count of ten or more. This rearrangement joins TRBV10-3 to TRBJ2-7, with D maybe TRBD2 (5 bases). CDR1 and CDR2 (germline): ENHRY, SYGVKD. The CDR3 is made up of 14 amino acids. Trimming pared 6 bases from V and 4 bases from J, leaving 16 bases between. The CDR3 region has the DNA TGTGCCATCAGGGCAACGGCCACGGGGTACGAGCAGTACTTC. It yields the protein CAIRATATGYEQYF.

This clonotype was seen a few times. V usage is TRBV27 and J usage is TRBJ1-3, with D perhaps matching TRBD1 (5 bases). This CDR3 comprises 16 residues. Germline V gene data show CDR1 as MNHEY and CDR2 as SMNVEV (reference sequence). Trimming stripped 4 bases from V and 0 bases from J, with 13 bases between. CDR3 coding DNA: TGTGCCAGCAGTTCCGCAGGGTGGTACTCTGGAAACACCATATATTTT. Translating gives CASSSAGWYSGNTIYF.

J is TRBJ2-5 and V is TRBV25-1; D is possibly TRBD2 (5 bases). V dropped 4 bases and J dropped 5 bases, with 20 bases sitting between them. Germline V lookup: CDR1 MGHDK, CDR2 SYGVNS. This CDR3 region has 16 residues. The CDR3 DNA follows: TGTGCCAGCAGTGGAACCGGGATCTCTGGATGGGAGACCCAGTACTTC. It yields the protein CASSGTGISGWETQYF.

The sample holds a few counts of this clonotype. The J gene is TRBJ1-4, the V gene TRBV20-1; TRBD1 agrees at 10 bases. V lost 0 bases, J lost 7 bases, and 2 bases stayed unmatched. The CDR3 is 14 residues long. The germline CDR1 and CDR2 sequences are DFQATT and SNEGSKA (reference sequence). The CDR3 DNA sequence: TGCAGTGCTAGAGATCGGGACAGGGGTGAAAAACTGTTTTTT. It translates to CSARDRDRGEKLFF.

In its sample, this clonotype was seen many times. The rearrangement joins TRBV29-1 to TRBJ2-7; TRBD1 matches 10 bases. Germline V gives CDR1 SQVTM, CDR2 ANQGSEA. CDR3 size: 14 residues. The junction had 7 bases not matched to a gene; V was cut back by 6 bases and J by 2 bases. The CDR3 DNA sequence: TGCAGCGTGCCGGGACAGGGGAACCCCTACGAGCAGTACTTC. It yields the protein CSVPGQGNPYEQYF.

In its sample, this clonotype was seen many times. The chain joins TRBV6-2 or TRBV6-3 to TRBJ2-1; D unresolved. This CDR3 is built from 13 residues. Germline assignment: CDR1 MNHEY and CDR2 SVGEGT. The V and J ends lost 0 bases and 3 bases respectively, with 3 bases between them. The CDR3 DNA is TGTGCCAGCAGTTACTCGGACTACAATGAGCAGTTCTTC. It translates to CASSYSDYNEQFF.

The chain combines TRBV6-5 with TRBJ1-1; D call uncertain. The germline V gene encodes CDR1 MNHEY and CDR2 SVGAGI. V gave up 6 bases and J gave up 2 bases, with 10 bases separating them. There are 13 residues in the CDR3. CDR3 residues: CASSGRGNTEAFF. The CDR3 nucleotides read TGTGCCAGCAGCGGTCGAGGTAACACTGAAGCTTTCTTT.

This clonotype was observed at least ten times. V gene TRBV6-5 combines with J gene TRBJ2-7; D is unresolved. Between the trimmed V and J ends, which lost 0 bases and 2 bases, there was a span of 8 bases. CDR1 and CDR2 from the germline V gene are MNHEY and SVGAGI. This CDR3 spans 14 amino acids. The CDR3 DNA reads TGTGCCAGCAGTTACTCCCCCGGCCCCTACGAGCAGTACTTC. Its translation is CASSYSPGPYEQYF.

The V gene is TRBV27, the J gene TRBJ1-2; TRBD1 matches at 7 bases. CDR1 is MNHEY, CDR2 SMNVEV, per germline (reference sequence). CDR3 size: 13 residues. With 8 bases clipped from V and 3 bases from J, the junction kept 6 bases outside the gene matches. CDR3 DNA: TGTGCCAGCCGGGCAGGGGGAGACTATGGCTACACCTTC. As protein: CASRAGGDYGYTF.

The J gene is TRBJ1-1, the V gene TRBV12-3 or TRBV12-4; the match to TRBD1 covers 11 bases. Trimming removed 6 bases from V and 6 bases from J; junction bases left unmatched: 9. There are 15 residues in the CDR3. CDR3 bases: TGTGCCAGCAGCCCCGGGACAGGGGGTACCGCTGAAGCTTTCTTT. It encodes CASSPGTGGTAEAFF.

This clonotype has a count of ten or more. The chain combines TRBV3-1 with TRBJ2-7; unclear D gene. V was cut by 2 bases and J by 5 bases, with 4 bases left in between. This CDR3 contains 11 residues. Germline values: CDR1 LGHDT, CDR2 YNNKEL (reference sequence). CDR3 sequence: CASSQWDEQYF. CDR3 bases: TGTGCCAGCAGCCAATGGGACGAGCAGTACTTC.

The rearrangement uses TRBV24-1 and TRBJ2-3, with TRBD1 matching over 8 bases. Germline CDR1 reads KGHDR; CDR2 reads SFDVKD. V was pared by 0 bases and J by 5 bases, with 6 bases of the junction left unmatched. The CDR3 totals 16 residues. CDR3 in DNA: TGTGCCACCAGTGATTTGGGGCAGGGGGCTGAAGATACGCAGTATTTT. Protein: CATSDLGQGAEDTQYF.

This clonotype was counted ten times or more. The chain is built from TRBV2 and TRBJ2-1; no clear D gene. This CDR3 is 11 amino acids long. Germline V gives CDR1 SNHLY, CDR2 FYNNEI. V was trimmed by 8 bases and J by 8 bases, leaving 10 bases between them. The CDR3 coding sequence is TGTGCCAGCGGTTTGACGGATGAGCAGTTCTTC. This translates into CASGLTDEQFF.

The chain has TRBV29-1 and TRBJ2-5; D assignment may be TRBD1 or TRBD2 (5 bases each). The length of the CDR3 is 12 residues. The germline V gene has CDR1 SQVTM and CDR2 ANQGSEA. V was trimmed by 7 bases and J by 5 bases, leaving 14 bases between them. The CDR3: CSGIRDVETQYF. CDR3 DNA sequence: TGCAGCGGGATCCGGGACGTGGAGACCCAGTACTTC.

This clonotype came up a few times. The chain is built from TRBV4-3 and TRBJ2-1; 8 bases map to TRBD2. The CDR3 consists of 16 residues. The germline gives CDR1 LGHNA, CDR2 YSLEER. After removal of 4 bases from V and 0 bases from J, the junction contained 5 bases not matched to a gene. The CDR3 spells CASSRQSGGSYNEQFF. CDR3 bases: TGCGCCAGCAGCCGCCAAAGCGGGGGCTCCTACAATGAGCAGTTCTTC.

This chain links TRBV5-4 with TRBJ1-6, with D unresolved. Trimming removed 5 bases at V and 0 bases at J, with 9 bases between. The germline V gene encodes CDR1 SGHNT and CDR2 YYREEE (reference sequence). The CDR3 contains 15 residues. Written as DNA, the CDR3 is TGTGCCAGCAGTGGGGTGGCCTCCTATAATTCACCCCTCCACTTT. This sequence encodes CASSGVASYNSPLHF.

The rearrangement joins TRBV12-3 or TRBV12-4 to TRBJ2-7; D not certain. This CDR3 has 14 residues. V lost 2 bases and J 4 bases, leaving 12 bases between the germline ends. This CDR3 reads CASSLKLGSYEQYF. CDR3 nucleotides: TGTGCCAGCAGTTTAAAGCTGGGGTCGTACGAGCAGTACTTC.

This clonotype was seen a handful of times. This rearrangement joins TRBV2 to TRBJ1-1, with TRBD1 identical over 8 bases. CDR1 SNHLY and CDR2 FYNNEI come from the germline V gene. The CDR3 has 15 amino acids. The V and J ends lost 1 base and 5 bases, in that order; junction bases with no gene match: 6. CDR3 amino acids: CASSEVQGASTEAFF. The CDR3 DNA reads TGTGCCAGCAGTGAAGTGCAGGGGGCTAGTACTGAAGCTTTCTTT.